This T cell receptor beta chain was sequenced for a study of Graves' ophthalmopathy and Graves' hyperthyroidism. This clonotype has more than one count but fewer than ten. TCR beta CDR3 regions were amplified from RNA transcripts. Second-round multiplex PCR came after first-round RT-PCR with HTBI primers. Each CDR3 protein gets one entry after TCRdb re-called the multiplex PCR reads with MiXCR. Of around 600,000 distinct CDR3 sequences in the sample, roughly 39% were seen once. With 6 bases removed from V and 2 bases from J, the gap between germline ends came to 14 bases. This CDR3 has 14 amino acids. The germline V gene encodes CDR1 MNHNY and CDR2 SVGAGI (reference sequence).

The clonotype originates from an adult man with Graves' ophthalmopathy. The chain combines TRBV6-6 with TRBJ2-7; D remains unclear. Sequenced sample: peripheral blood. CDR3 protein: CASSSSPNTYEQYF. The CDR3 DNA is TGTGCCAGCAGCTCGTCCCCTAATACCTACGAGCAGTACTTC.